This entry describes one TCR beta chain. The antigen it recognizes is unknown. Base qualities are missing; no much larger clone stands one base away. The CDR3 spans 14 residues, from the cysteine through the phenylalanine. The only DNA kept is the CDR3, 42 bases in frame from the first base. Sequences SGDLS (CDR1) and YYNGEE (CDR2) are obtained from the germline V gene. Trimming removed 3 bases from V and 6 bases from J, leaving 15 bases between the germline ends. The method behind the library was the immunoSEQ multiplex PCR assay. TCRdb retrieved this table from immuneACCESS and kept in-frame rearrangements only. Not all clones are present; in checked studies, unresolved V genes account for under half, and no reason is known for the remainder. The sample table shows under 40,000 clones, and 90% to 95% are seen once. The top ten constitute about 8.3% of the sample. This sample is drawn from a study of T cell changes during pregnancy in multiple sclerosis (dated by TCRdb to the late 2010s). Background for the entire study: Changes in the T cell repertoire over the course of pregnancy were examined in this study in women with multiple sclerosis.

The sample consisted of CD8+ T cells from peripheral blood mononuclear cells, taken in the third trimester of pregnancy. The origin of this receptor is a female donor with multiple sclerosis, enrolled in a pregnancy study. The chain couples TRBV9 to TRBJ1-2, with no confident D gene call. The CDR3: CASSDPGGGDGYTF. The DNA sequence is as follows: TGTGCCAGCAGCGACCCGGGAGGAGGCGATGGCTACACCTTC.